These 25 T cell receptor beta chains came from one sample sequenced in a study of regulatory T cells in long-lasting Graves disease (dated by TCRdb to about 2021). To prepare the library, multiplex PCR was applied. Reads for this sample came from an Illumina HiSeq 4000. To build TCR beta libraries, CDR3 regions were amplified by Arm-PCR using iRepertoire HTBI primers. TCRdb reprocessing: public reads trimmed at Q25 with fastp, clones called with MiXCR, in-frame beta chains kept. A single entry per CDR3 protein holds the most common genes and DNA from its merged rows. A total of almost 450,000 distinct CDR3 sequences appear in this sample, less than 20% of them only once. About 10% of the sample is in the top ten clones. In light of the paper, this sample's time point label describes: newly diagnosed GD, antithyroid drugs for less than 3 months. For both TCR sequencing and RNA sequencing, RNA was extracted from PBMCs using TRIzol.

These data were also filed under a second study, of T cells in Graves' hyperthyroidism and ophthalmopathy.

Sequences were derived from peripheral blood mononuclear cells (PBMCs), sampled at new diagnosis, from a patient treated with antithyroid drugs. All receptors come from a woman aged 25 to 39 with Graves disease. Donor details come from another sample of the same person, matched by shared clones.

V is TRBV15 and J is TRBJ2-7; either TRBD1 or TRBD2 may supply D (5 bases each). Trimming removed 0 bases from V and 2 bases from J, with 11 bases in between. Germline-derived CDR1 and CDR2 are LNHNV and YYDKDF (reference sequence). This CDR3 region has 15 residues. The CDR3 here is CATSRDLGPTYEQYF. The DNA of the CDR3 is TGTGCCACCAGCAGAGATCTGGGACCAACCTACGAGCAGTACTTC.

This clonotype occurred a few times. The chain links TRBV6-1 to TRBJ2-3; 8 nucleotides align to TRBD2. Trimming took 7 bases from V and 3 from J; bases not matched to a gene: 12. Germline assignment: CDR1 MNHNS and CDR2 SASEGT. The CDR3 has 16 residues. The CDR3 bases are TGTGCCAGCAAGGGGGATCTAGCGGGTGAGACAGATACGCAGTATTTT. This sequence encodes CASKGDLAGETDTQYF.

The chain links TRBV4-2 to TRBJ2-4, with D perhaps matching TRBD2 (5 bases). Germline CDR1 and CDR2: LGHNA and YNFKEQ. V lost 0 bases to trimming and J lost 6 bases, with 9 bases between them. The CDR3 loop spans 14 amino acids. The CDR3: CASSQDRAGNIQYF. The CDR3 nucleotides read TGTGCCAGCAGCCAAGATAGGGCGGGAAACATTCAGTACTTC.

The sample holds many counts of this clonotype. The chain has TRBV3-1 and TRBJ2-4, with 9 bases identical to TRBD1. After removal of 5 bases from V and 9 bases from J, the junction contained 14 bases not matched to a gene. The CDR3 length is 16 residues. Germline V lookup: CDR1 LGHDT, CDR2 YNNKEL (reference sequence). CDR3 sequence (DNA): TGTGCCAGCAGCTTATATTCGGGGACAGGGTTTGGCATTCAGTACTTC. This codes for CASSLYSGTGFGIQYF.

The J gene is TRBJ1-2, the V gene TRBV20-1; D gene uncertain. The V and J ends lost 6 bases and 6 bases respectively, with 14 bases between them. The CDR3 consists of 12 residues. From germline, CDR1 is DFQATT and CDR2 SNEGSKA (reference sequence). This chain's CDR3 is CSARPALDGYTF. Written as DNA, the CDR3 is TGCAGTGCGAGGCCGGCCCTCGATGGCTACACCTTC.

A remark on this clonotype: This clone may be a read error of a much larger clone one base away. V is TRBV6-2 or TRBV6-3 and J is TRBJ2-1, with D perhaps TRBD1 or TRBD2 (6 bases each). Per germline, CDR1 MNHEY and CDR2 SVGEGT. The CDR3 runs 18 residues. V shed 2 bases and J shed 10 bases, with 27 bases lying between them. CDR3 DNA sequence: TGTGCCAGCAGTTACGGGACTGGAAAGCAGGGGTTCTCCTACGAGCAGTTCTTC. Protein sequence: CASSYGTGKQGFSYEQFF.

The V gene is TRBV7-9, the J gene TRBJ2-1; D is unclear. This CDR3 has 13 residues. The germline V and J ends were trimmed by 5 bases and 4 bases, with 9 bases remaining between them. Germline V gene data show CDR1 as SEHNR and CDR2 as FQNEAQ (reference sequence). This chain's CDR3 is CASSDSDYNEQFF. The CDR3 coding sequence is TGTGCCAGCAGCGACTCAGATTACAATGAGCAGTTCTTC.

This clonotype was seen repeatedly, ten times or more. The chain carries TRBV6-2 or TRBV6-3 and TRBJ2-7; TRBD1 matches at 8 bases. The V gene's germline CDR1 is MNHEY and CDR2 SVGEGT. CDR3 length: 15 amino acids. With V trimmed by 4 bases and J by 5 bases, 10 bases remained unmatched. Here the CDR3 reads CASSSPGQGTHEQYF. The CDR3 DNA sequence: TGTGCCAGCAGTTCCCCCGGACAGGGAACGCACGAGCAGTACTTC.

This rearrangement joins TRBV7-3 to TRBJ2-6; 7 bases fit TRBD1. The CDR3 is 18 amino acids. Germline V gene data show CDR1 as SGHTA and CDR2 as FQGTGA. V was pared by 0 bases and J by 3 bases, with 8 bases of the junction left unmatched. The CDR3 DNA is TGTGCCAGCAGCTTAACCCGGACAGGTCATTTTGGGGCCAACGTCCTGACTTTC. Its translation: CASSLTRTGHFGANVLTF.

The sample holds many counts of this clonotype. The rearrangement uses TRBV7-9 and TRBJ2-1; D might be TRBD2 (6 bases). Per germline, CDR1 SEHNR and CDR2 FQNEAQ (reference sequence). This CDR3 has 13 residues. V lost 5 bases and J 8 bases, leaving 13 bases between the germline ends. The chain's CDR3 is CASSHGTPDEQFF. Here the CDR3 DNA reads TGTGCCAGCAGCCATGGGACTCCCGATGAGCAGTTCTTC.

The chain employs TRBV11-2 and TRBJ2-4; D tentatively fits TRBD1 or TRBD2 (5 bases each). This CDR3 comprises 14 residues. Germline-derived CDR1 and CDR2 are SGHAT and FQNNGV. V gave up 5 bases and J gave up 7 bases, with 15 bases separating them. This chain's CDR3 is CASSRGRDGNIQYF. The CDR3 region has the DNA TGTGCCAGCAGCCGGGGCAGGGACGGCAACATTCAGTACTTC.

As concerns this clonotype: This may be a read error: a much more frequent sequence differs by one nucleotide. The CDR3 DNA reads TGTGCCAGCAGTTTGTGGGGCAGGGCGAACACCGGGGAGCTGTTTTTT. Protein: CASSLWGRANTGELFF. The gene calls are TRBV28 and TRBJ2-2; tentative D call: TRBD1 (5 bases). V dropped 3 bases and J dropped 0 bases, with 11 bases sitting between them. CDR1 MDHEN and CDR2 SYDVKM come from the germline V gene. The CDR3 has 16 amino acids.

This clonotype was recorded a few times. As DNA, the CDR3 is TGTGCCAGCAGGGCCAAACTCCAGACTTCACCCCTCCACTTT. It encodes CASRAKLQTSPLHF. The chain employs TRBV25-1 and TRBJ1-6; unclear D gene. V was clipped by 6 bases and J by 9 bases, with 15 bases between them. Germline CDR1 is MGHDK and CDR2 is SYGVNS. The CDR3 consists of 14 residues.

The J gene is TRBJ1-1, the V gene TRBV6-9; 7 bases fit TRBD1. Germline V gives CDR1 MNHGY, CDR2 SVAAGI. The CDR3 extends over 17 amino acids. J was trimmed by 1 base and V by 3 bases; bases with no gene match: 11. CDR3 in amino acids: CASSYDRTGGGNTEAFF. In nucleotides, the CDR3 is TGTGCCAGCAGTTACGACAGGACAGGTGGGGGGAACACTGAAGCTTTCTTT.

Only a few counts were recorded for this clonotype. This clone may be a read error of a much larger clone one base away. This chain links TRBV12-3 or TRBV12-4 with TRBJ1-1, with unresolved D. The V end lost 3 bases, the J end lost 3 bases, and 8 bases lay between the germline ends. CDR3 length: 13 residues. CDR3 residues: CASSLNIYTEAFF. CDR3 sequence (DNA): TGTGCCAGCAGTTTGAATATCTACACTGAAGCTTTCTTT.

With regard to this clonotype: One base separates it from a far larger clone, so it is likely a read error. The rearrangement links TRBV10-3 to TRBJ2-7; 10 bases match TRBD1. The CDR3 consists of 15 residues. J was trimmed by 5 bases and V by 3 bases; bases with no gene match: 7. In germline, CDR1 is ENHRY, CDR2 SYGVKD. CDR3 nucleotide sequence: TGTGCCATCAGTGATCCAGGGACAGGGGAGGACGAGCAGTACTTC. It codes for CAISDPGTGEDEQYF.

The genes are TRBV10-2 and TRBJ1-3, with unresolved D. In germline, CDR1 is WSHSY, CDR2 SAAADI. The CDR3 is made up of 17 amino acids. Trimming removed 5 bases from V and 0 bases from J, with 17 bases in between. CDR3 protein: CASSLTQQERSGNTIYF. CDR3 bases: TGCGCCAGCAGTCTAACCCAGCAGGAGCGCTCTGGAAACACCATATATTTT.

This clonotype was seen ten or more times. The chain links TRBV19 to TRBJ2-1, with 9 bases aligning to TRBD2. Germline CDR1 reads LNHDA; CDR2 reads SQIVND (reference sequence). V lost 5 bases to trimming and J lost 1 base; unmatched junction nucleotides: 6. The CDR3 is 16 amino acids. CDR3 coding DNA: TGTGCCAGTAGTGTCGGGACTAGCTTATCCTACAATGAGCAGTTCTTC. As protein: CASSVGTSLSYNEQFF.

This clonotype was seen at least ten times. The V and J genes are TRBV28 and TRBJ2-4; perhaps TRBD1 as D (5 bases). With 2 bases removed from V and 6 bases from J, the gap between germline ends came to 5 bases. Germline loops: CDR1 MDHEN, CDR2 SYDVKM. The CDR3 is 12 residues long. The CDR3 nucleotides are TGTGCCAGCAGTTTACAGGGAAACATTCAGTACTTC. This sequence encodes CASSLQGNIQYF.

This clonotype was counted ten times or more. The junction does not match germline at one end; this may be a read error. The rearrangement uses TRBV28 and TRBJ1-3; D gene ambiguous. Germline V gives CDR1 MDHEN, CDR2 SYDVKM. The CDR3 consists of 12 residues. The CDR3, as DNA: TGTGCCAGCAGTTCCCCCGGGAGCCGCCATCGTTTT. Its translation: CASSSPGSRHRF.

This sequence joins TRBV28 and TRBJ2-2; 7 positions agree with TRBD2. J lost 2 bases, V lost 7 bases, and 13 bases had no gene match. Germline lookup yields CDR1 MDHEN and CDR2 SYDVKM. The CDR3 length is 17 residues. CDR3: CASKTIPGGENTGELFF. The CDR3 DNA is TGTGCCAGCAAAACCATCCCGGGGGGTGAAAACACCGGGGAGCTGTTTTTT.

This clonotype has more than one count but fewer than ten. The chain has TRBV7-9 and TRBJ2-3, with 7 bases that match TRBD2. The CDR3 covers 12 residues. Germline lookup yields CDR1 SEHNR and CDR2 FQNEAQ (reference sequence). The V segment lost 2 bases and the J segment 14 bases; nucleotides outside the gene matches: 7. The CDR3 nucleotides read TGTGCCAGCAGCTTAAGGCGGGAGACCCTGTATTTT. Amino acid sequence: CASSLRRETLYF.

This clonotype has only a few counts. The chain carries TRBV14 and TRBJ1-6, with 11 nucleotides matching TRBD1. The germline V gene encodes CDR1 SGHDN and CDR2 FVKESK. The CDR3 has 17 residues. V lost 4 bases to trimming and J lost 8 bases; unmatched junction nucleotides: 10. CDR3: CASSPPDRGPTHSPLHF. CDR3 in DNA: TGTGCCAGCAGCCCCCCGGACAGGGGGCCCACTCATTCACCCCTCCACTTT.

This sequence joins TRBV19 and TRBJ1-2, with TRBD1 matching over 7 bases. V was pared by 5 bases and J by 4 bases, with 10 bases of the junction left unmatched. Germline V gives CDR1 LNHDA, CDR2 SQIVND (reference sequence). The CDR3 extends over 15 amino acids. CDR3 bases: TGTGCCAGTAGTGCTGGGACAGATCCACTCTATGGCTACACCTTC. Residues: CASSAGTDPLYGYTF.

This chain's CDR3 is CASSKNHKNIQYF. The DNA for the CDR3 is TGTGCCAGCAGCAAAAACCACAAAAACATTCAGTACTTC. V is TRBV11-3 and J is TRBJ2-4, with unresolved D. This CDR3 is 13 amino acids long. V was clipped by 5 bases and J by 3 bases, with 8 bases between them. Germline V gene lookup returns CDR1 SGHNT and CDR2 YENEEA.